Described below is a single T cell receptor (beta chain) sequence and its context. Recruited during active infection, patients (from Seattle) were subsequently followed longitudinally. The entry originates in a study of blood T cell repertoires in COVID-19. The V gene lost 0 bases and the J gene lost 4 bases, with 10 bases spanning the gap. Looked up from germline, CDR1 is SNHLY and CDR2 is FYNNEI. The CDR3 loop spans 14 amino acids. In the authors' workflow: Nucleated cell counts were estimated from reference gene primer amplification. Here immunoSEQ multiplex PCR was the method, and the copy in TCRdb shows in-frame clones only, minus some. V and J calls and clone size come straight from that table; D and trimming were deduced from the DNA. The data show around 130,000 clones, over 80% seen once.

The chain joins TRBV2 to TRBJ2-7; D unresolved. Sequenced material: peripheral blood. This sequence was found in a man in his thirties or forties with COVID-19, enrolled during active disease. The CDR3 nucleotides read TGTGCCAGCAGTGAAGCTGGGTACAGTTACGAGCAGTACTTC. Its protein product is CASSEAGYSYEQYF.